This TCR beta chain was documented in a study of PD-L1 blockade in urothelial cancer. In the study overall: Enrolled patients had been treated previously with 0 to 3 chemotherapy regimens. A median approximately 150,000 T cells were found in blood samples.

Study findings and constraints: Sub-median blood TCR clonality before treatment predicted longer survival.

The germline CDR1 and CDR2 sequences are ENHRY and SYGVKD. The CDR3 spans 12 residues. V was clipped by 11 bases and J by 8 bases; unmatched bases: 11. Regarding time point: pretreatment peripheral blood. With respect to this clone: Its antigen is unknown.

The repertoire was sequenced with immunoSEQ multiplex PCR; TCRdb's copy has only in-frame clones and lacks some. The sample records about 86,000 clones, 70% to 90% being singletons. The sample here was PBMCs, taken around atezolizumab (anti-PD-L1) treatment. The J gene is TRBJ1-2, the V gene TRBV10-3, with 7 bases that match TRBD1. This TCR came from a man aged 55 to 70 with urothelial cancer. Here the CDR3 reads CAFKEGARGYTF. Here the CDR3 DNA reads TGTGCCTTCAAAGAGGGGGCGAGAGGCTACACCTTC.